The present T cell receptor (beta chain) was sequenced within a study of long-term antiretroviral therapy in people with HIV. The CDR3 has 15 residues. V lost 2 bases, J lost 2 bases, and 9 bases lay in between. The germline V gene encodes CDR1 MNHNY and CDR2 SVGAGI (reference sequence). A v3.0 immunoSEQ assay was performed at survey level. TCRdb's table, derived via immunoSEQ multiplex PCR, lists solely in-frame clones and lacks some. The table records approximately 47,000 clones, about 88% of them present only once. The chain uses TRBV6-6 and TRBJ2-2; D not certain. The starting material was unsorted PBMCs, obtained 0.8 years after starting antiretroviral therapy. The clonotype was recovered from a woman aged 18-29 years with HIV. CDR3: CASSYIDANTGELFF. For the CDR3, the DNA is TGTGCCAGCAGTTACATAGATGCTAACACCGGGGAGCTGTTTTTT.